This TCR beta chain appears in the sequencing data of a study of T cells after somatic rescue of genetic block. This CDR3 has 15 amino acids. V was shortened by 0 bases and J by 3 bases, with 13 bases between the two germline ends. Germline V lookup: CDR1 SGHKS, CDR2 YYEKEE (reference sequence). Method: immunoSEQ multiplex PCR; TCRdb's copy keeps in-frame clones and lacks some. The sample carries around 67,000 clones, approximately 91% recorded once. Specimen: peripheral blood mononuclear cells (PBMCs). This receptor was identified in a man aged 25-45 years. This chain links TRBV5-5 with TRBJ2-7; D perhaps matches TRBD1 (5 bases). The CDR3 sequence is CASSLGGGQGYEQYF. Here the CDR3 DNA reads TGTGCCAGCAGCTTGGGAGGTGGGCAGGGCTACGAGCAGTACTTC.